This T cell receptor beta chain was sequenced for a study of T cell changes during pregnancy in multiple sclerosis. The CDR3 has 12 residues. The germline V gene encodes CDR1 SGHTA and CDR2 FQGNSA. V was shortened by 7 bases and J by 3 bases, with 10 bases between the two germline ends. Profiled with immunoSEQ multiplex PCR; TCRdb holds only in-frame clones, not every one. This table has tens of thousands of clones, roughly nine tenths appearing once. The V call is TRBV7-2, the J call TRBJ2-7, with TRBD2 as a possible D gene (6 bases). The TCR originated in a female donor in good health, enrolled as a control in a pregnancy study. The sample was CD4+ T cells from peripheral blood mononuclear cells, taken in the third trimester of pregnancy. CDR3 coding DNA: TGTGCCAGCAATCAGGAGGGCTACGAGCAGTACTTC. Its translation is CASNQEGYEQYF.